The sequence of this TCR beta chain was determined in a study of molecular identifiers for immune sequencing clone quantification. The table lists this clonotype with many counts. The antigen remains unidentified. MiXCR, applied by TCRdb to the PCR reads, yields one record per CDR3 protein. The table has approximately 97,000 distinct CDR3 sequences, 20% to 25% seen once. Each library that profiled naive CD8 cells came from roughly 20,000 to 1,000,000 sorted cells with 10%, 30% or 50% RNA. Naive CD8 T cells were picked out by sorting for CD8+CD4-CCR7+CD45RA+. Study-level findings and limits: Single-cell amounts of spiked Jurkat TCR RNA were reportedly detectable among over 750,000 naive cells.

CDR1 MNHEY and CDR2 SVGAGI come from the germline V gene. The CDR3 extends over 19 amino acids. Losses at the gene ends were 0 bases for V and 4 bases for J; bases not matched to a gene: 15. The sequencing sample was made of naive CD8+ T cells from blood, with Jurkat cell RNA spiked in. This sample's subset: FACS-sorted CD8+CD4-CCR7+CD45RA+ naive T cells. The gene calls are TRBV6-5 and TRBJ2-3; TRBD2 agrees at 8 bases. The sequence was obtained from a human donor in good health. Some libraries in this study had Jurkat cell RNA spiked in. This chain's CDR3 is CASSYSIGQAGVLADTQYF. CDR3 bases: TGTGCCAGCAGTTACTCGATCGGTCAAGCGGGAGTTCTTGCAGATACGCAGTATTTT.